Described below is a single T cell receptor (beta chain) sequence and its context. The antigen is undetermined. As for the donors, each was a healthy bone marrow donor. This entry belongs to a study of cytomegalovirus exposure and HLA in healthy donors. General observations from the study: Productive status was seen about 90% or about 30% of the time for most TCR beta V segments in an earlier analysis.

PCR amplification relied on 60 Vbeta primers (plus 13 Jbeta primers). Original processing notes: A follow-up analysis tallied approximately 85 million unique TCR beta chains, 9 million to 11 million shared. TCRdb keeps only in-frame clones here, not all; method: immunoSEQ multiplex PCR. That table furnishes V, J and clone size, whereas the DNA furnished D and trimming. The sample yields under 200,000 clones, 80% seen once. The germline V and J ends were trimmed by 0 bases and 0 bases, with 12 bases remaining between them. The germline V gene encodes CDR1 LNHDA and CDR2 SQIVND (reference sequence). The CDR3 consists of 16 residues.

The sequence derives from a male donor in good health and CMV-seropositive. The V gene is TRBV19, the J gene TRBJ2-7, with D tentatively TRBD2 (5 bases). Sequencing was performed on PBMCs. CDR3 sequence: CASSIEGSGSSYEQYF. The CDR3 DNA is TGTGCCAGTAGTATAGAAGGGTCGGGGAGCTCCTACGAGCAGTACTTC.